Listed here are 8 T cell receptor beta chains from one sample, sequenced in a study of OX40 agonist ivuxolimab in advanced cancers. The data were produced by immunoSEQ multiplex PCR, yet TCRdb's version contains in-frame clones alone and is incomplete. The data show tens of thousands of clones, roughly 81% seen once. The source was CD4+ or CD8+ T cells sorted from blood, collected in a trial of the OX40 agonist ivuxolimab. The receptor set was obtained from an adult with an advanced solid tumor such as melanoma, head and neck, liver or kidney cancer.

This chain uses TRBV25-1 with TRBJ1-2; D remains unclear. This CDR3 spans 12 amino acids. From germline, CDR1 is MGHDK and CDR2 SYGVNS. V lost 2 bases and J 8 bases, leaving 9 bases between the germline ends. Written as DNA, the CDR3 is TGTGCCAGCAGTGAAGGGTTAAGGGGCTACACCTTC. It encodes CASSEGLRGYTF.

This sequence joins TRBV28 and TRBJ2-2, with 9 bases identical to TRBD1. Trimming cost V 3 bases and J 4 bases; bases outside gene matches: 3. The CDR3 has 15 residues. CDR1 is MDHEN, CDR2 SYDVKM, per germline. The CDR3 DNA reads TGTGCCAGCAGTTTGCCGGGACAGGGCACCGGGGAGCTGTTTTTT. Protein product: CASSLPGQGTGELFF.

This sequence joins TRBV5-4 and TRBJ2-3; possibly TRBD1 for D (6 bases). The CDR3 consists of 16 residues. Germline V gene data show CDR1 as SGHNT and CDR2 as YYREEE (reference sequence). V lost 4 bases and J lost 1, with 16 bases in between. CDR3 bases: TGTGCCAGCAGCCTCCGGGCGACAGGAGGCACAGATACGCAGTATTTT. Protein: CASSLRATGGTDTQYF.

The J gene is TRBJ2-7, the V gene TRBV29-1; 9 nucleotides match TRBD2. CDR3 size: 14 residues. J gave up 0 bases and V 7 bases, and 7 bases lay outside the gene matches. Germline-derived CDR1 and CDR2 are SQVTM and ANQGSEA. CDR3 region: CSAGGGRASYEQYF. The CDR3 DNA reads TGCAGCGCTGGGGGCGGGAGGGCCTCCTACGAGCAGTACTTC.

V usage is TRBV23-1 and J usage is TRBJ2-3; 10 bases are shared with TRBD2. TRBV23-1 is flagged as an ORF with uncertain function. The CDR3 contains 17 residues. V lost 4 bases and J lost 4; bases outside the gene matches: 11. CDR3 protein: CASSPIRLAGDPDTQYF. Here the CDR3 DNA reads TGCGCCAGCAGTCCAATCCGGCTAGCGGGAGACCCAGATACGCAGTATTTT.

The rearrangement uses TRBV7-8 and TRBJ1-1; D perhaps matches TRBD1 (6 bases). V gave up 4 bases and J gave up 1 base, with 10 bases separating them. The CDR3 consists of 14 residues. Germline-derived CDR1 and CDR2 are SGHVS and FQNEAQ. The CDR3 loop reads CASSSSRGNTEAFF. The CDR3 coding sequence is TGTGCCAGCAGCTCTTCCAGGGGGAACACTGAAGCTTTCTTT.

The chain combines TRBV5-4 with TRBJ2-6; maybe TRBD2 (6 bases). The germline V and J ends were trimmed by 4 bases and 0 bases, with 8 bases remaining between them. This CDR3 region has 15 residues. Looked up from germline, CDR1 is SGHNT and CDR2 is YYREEE (reference sequence). CDR3: CASSPGSSGANVLTF. As DNA, the CDR3 is TGTGCCAGCAGCCCCGGGAGCTCTGGGGCCAACGTCCTGACTTTC.

V usage is TRBV7-2 and J usage is TRBJ1-2; the D gene is possibly TRBD1 (5 bases). Trimming removed 8 bases from V and 2 bases from J, with 9 bases in between. Germline assignment: CDR1 SGHTA and CDR2 FQGNSA. The CDR3 extends over 12 amino acids. CDR3 in DNA: TGTGCCAGCTTTACAGGCAACTATGGCTACACCTTC. This codes for CASFTGNYGYTF.